This T cell receptor (beta chain) was recovered during a study of blood T cell repertoires in COVID-19 (dated by TCRdb to the early 2020s). For context, the study as a whole: Samples from collaborators originated in the United States, Italy and Spain and spanned both the acute and convalescent phases of COVID-19. Where HLA class I and class II types were available, the types were taken from metadata supplied by the sample provider, not from assay-based typing. The repertoires were released in a freely available public database intended as a resource for research on the immune response to SARS-CoV-2. The sample metadata nearly always contained a de-identified subject ID, COVID-19 status, age in years and sex. Samples were obtained from the ongoing ImmuneRACE study (first 160 participants) and from 1,254 subjects provided by 6 global collaborators. The dataset comprised deeply sampled blood TCRbeta repertoires from subjects exposed to, actively infected with, or recovered from COVID-19. The material from the prospective study consisted of cDNA or gDNA derived from T cells, B-cell-depleted T cells, or PBMCs.

A note on this clone: It has no known antigen specificity. No much larger clone exists at a distance of one base, and base qualities are not known.

Study-level results and caveats: The quantity of clinical and demographic metadata differed by source and by participant and was supplied without curation.

Participants in the prospective study were aged 18 to 89 years, lived in some 24 United States geographic areas, and enrolled through a virtual design. To assign participants to cohorts, the prospective study relied on clinical history that participants themselves reported in a screening survey and a study questionnaire. Recovered participants in ImmuneRACE Cohort 3 were defined by two consecutive negative NP/OP PCR tests, clearance by a healthcare professional, or resolution of symptoms. In the prospective study, whole blood, serum and a nasopharyngeal or oropharyngeal swab were collected from each participant by mobile phlebotomists. Over a roughly two-month period, participants in the prospective study had the option of providing additional blood draws and questionnaires. Before DNA extraction, blood samples from the prospective study were shipped at room temperature or frozen. The germline V gene yields SGHTA for CDR1 and FQGNSA for CDR2. Relative to germline, V is 6 bases shorter and J is 1 base shorter, with 13 bases between their ends. Spanning cysteine to phenylalanine, the CDR3 consists of 14 amino acids. Only the CDR3 portion is preserved as DNA: 42 bases, with reading frame beginning at the first base.

TCRbeta CDR3 regions were amplified from genomic DNA by means of the immunoSEQ Assay, a bias-controlled multiplex PCR. The original methods were these. Nucleated cell counts per sample were estimated from amplification of reference gene primers within the assay. To quantify the absolute abundance of each unique TCRbeta CDR3 rearrangement, sequence reads were collapsed and filtered. For each sample, productive Simpson clonality was calculated by taking the square root of Simpson's diversity index across productive rearrangements. The immuneACCESS repertoire file appears here via TCRdb, limited to in-frame rearrangements. These files lack a portion of the clones; in checked studies, under half of the deficit traces to unresolved V genes, and the cause of the others is not known. V and J calls and clone size are those listed in that table; D and trimming were worked out from the DNA. This sample holds some 430,000 clones; 90% were observed only once. The biggest ten clones account for roughly 0.66% of the sample.

This receptor chain uses TRBV7-2 and TRBJ2-7; the best D guess is TRBD2, with 6 bases matching. Sequencing was performed on PBMCs or T cells enriched from blood (not recorded which). The TCR sequence derives from a man aged 18 to 35 who had recovered from COVID-19. The CDR3 region reads CASRRPGASYEQYF. The DNA sequence is as follows: TGTGCCAGCAGAAGGCCGGGAGCTTCCTACGAGCAGTACTTC.